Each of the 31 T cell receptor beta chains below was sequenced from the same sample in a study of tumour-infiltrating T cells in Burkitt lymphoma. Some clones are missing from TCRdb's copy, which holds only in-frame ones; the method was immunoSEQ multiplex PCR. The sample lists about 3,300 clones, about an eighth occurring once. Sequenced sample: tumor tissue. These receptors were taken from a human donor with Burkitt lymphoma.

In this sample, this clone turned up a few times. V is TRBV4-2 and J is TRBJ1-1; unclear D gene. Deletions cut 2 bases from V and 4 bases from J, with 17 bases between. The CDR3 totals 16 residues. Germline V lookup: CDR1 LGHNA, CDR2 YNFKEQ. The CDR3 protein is CASSQYAQGLSTEAFF. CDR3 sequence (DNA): TGTGCCAGCAGCCAATACGCGCAAGGCTTGAGCACTGAAGCTTTCTTT.

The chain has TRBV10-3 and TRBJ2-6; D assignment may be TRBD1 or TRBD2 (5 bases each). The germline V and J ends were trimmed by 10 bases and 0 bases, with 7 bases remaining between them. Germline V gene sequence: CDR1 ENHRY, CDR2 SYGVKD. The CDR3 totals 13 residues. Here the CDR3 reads CARDGSGANVLTF. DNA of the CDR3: TGTGCCAGGGACGGCTCTGGGGCCAACGTCCTGACTTTC.

The CDR3 bases are TGTGCCAGCTCACCAGGGGGCGGCTATGGCTACACCTTC. Its protein product is CASSPGGGYGYTF. The V call is TRBV18, the J call TRBJ1-2; tentative D call: TRBD1 (6 bases). Deletions cut 2 bases from V and 4 bases from J, with 8 bases between. This CDR3 has 13 amino acids. Looked up from germline, CDR1 is KGHSH and CDR2 is LQKENI. The full variable domain, rest sourced from reference TRBV18 and TRBJ1-2, is NAGVMQNPRHLVRRRGQEARLRCSPMKGHSHVYWYRQLPEEGLKFMVYLQKENIIDESGMPKERFSAEFPKEGPSILRIQQVVRGDSAAYFCASSPGGGYGYTFGSGTRLTVV.

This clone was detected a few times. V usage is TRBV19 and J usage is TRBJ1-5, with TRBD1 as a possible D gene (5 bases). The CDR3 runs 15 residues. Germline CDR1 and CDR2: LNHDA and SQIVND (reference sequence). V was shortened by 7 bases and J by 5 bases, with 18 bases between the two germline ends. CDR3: CASTPGLGRDQPQHF. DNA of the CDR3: TGTGCCAGTACCCCAGGGCTAGGTAGGGATCAGCCCCAGCATTTT. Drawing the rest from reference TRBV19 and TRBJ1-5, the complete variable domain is DGGITQSPKYLFRKEGQNVTLSCEQNLNHDAMYWYRQDPGQGLRLIYYSQIVNDFQKGDIAEGYSVSREKKESFPLTVTSAQKNPTAFYLCASTPGLGRDQPQHFGDGTRLSIL.

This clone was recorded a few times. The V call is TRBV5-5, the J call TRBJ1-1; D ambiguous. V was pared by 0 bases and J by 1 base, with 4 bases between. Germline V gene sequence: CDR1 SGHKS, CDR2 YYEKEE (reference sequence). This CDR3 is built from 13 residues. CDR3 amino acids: CASSLARNTEAFF. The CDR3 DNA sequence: TGTGCCAGCAGCTTGGCCAGGAACACTGAAGCTTTCTTT.

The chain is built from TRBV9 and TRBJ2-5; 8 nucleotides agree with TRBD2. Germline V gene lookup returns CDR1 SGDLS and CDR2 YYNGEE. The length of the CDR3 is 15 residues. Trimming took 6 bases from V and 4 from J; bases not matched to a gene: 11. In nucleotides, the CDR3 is TGTGCCAGCAACGTTGCCGGGGGGGGGCTAGAGACCCAGTACTTC. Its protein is CASNVAGGGLETQYF.

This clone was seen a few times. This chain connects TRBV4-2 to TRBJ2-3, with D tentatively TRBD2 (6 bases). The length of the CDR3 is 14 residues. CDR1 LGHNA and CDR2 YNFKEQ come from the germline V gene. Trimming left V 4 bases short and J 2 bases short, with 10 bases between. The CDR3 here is CASSPGLYTDTQYF. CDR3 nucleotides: TGTGCCAGCAGCCCTGGACTATACACAGATACGCAGTATTTT.

CDR3 sequence reads: CASSLEGRGGDTQYF. The DNA for the CDR3 is TGTGCCAGCAGTCTGGAGGGCAGGGGTGGAGATACGCAGTATTTT. The chain is built from TRBV27 and TRBJ2-3; D possibly matches TRBD1 or TRBD2 (6 bases each). CDR1 is MNHEY, CDR2 SMNVEV, per germline (reference sequence). The CDR3 sequence is 15 residues long. The V and J ends lost 5 bases and 5 bases respectively, with 17 bases between them.

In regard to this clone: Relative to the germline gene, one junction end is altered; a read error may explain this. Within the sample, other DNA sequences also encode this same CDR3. DNA for the CDR3: TGCGCCAGCAGCTCGGTGACTAGCGGGGGCCGTATATACAACGAGCAGTTCTTC. Translating gives CASSSVTSGGRIYNEQFF. The rearrangement joins TRBV5-1 to TRBJ2-1, with TRBD2 matching over 12 bases. CDR3 length: 18 amino acids. Germline values: CDR1 SGHRS, CDR2 YFSETQ.

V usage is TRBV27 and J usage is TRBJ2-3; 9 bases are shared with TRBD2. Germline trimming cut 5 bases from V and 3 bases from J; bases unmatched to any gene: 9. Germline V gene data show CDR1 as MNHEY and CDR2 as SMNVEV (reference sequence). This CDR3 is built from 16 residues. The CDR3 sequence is CASSLLAGGLTDTQYF. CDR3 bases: TGTGCCAGCAGTCTCCTGGCGGGGGGGCTTACAGATACGCAGTATTTT.

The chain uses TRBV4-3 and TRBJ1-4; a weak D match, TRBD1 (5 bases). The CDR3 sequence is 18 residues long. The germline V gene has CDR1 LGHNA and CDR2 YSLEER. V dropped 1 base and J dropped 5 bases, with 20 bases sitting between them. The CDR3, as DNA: TGCGCCAGCAGCCAAGCCTCGTTCCTACAGGCTGGGAATGAAAAACTGTTTTTT. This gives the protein CASSQASFLQAGNEKLFF.

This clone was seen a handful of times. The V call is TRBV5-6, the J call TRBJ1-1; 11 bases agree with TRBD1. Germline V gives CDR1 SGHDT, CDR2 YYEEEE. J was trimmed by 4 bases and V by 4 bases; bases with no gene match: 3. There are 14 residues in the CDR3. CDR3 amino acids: CASSLDRGLTEAFF. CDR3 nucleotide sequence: TGTGCCAGCAGCCTGGACAGGGGGCTCACTGAAGCTTTCTTT.

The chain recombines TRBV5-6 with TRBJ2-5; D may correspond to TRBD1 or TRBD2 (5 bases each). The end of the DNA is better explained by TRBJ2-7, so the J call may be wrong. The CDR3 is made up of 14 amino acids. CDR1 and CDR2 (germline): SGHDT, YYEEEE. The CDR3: CASSSGTTEYEQYF. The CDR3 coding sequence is TGTGCCAGCAGCTCCGGGACGACGGAATACGAGCAGTACTTC.

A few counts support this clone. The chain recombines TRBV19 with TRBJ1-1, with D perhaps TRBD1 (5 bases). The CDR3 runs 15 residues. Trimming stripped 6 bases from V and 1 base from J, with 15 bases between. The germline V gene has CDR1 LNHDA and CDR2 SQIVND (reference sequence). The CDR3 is CASSGVGQGNTEAFF. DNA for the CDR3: TGTGCCAGTAGCGGAGTCGGGCAGGGGAACACTGAAGCTTTCTTT.

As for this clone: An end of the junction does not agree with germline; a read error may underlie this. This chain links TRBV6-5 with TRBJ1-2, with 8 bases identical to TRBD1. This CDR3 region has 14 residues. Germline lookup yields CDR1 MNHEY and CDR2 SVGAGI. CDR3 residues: CASSFGDRGYDYTF. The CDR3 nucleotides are TGTGCCAGCAGTTTCGGTGACAGGGGTTATGACTACACCTTC.

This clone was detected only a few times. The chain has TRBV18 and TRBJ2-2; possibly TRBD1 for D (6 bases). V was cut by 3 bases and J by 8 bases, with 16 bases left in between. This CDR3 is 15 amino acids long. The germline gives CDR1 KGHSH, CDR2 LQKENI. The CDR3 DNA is TGTGCCAGCTCACCTCCCTGGGACATCTCAGGGGAGCTGTTTTTT. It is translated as CASSPPWDISGELFF.

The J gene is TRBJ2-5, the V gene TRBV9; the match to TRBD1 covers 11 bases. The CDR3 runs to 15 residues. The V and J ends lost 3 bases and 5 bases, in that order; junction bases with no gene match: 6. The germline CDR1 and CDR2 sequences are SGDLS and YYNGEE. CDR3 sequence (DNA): TGTGCCAGCAGCGGGACAGGGGGCCTAGGGGAGACCCAGTACTTC. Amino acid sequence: CASSGTGGLGETQYF.

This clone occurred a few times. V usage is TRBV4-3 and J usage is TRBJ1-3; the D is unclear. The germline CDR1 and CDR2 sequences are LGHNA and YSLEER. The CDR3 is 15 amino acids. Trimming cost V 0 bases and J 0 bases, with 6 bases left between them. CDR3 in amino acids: CASSQDNTSGNTIYF. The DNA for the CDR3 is TGCGCCAGCAGCCAAGATAACACCTCTGGAAACACCATATATTTT.

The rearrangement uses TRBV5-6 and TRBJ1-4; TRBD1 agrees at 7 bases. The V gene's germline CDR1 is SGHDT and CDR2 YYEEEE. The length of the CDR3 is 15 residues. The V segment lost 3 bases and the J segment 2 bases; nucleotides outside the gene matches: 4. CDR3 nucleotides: TGTGCCAGCAGCTCTACAGGGGAGACTAATGAAAAACTGTTTTTT. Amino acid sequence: CASSSTGETNEKLFF.

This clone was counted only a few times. CDR3 in DNA: TGTGCCAGCTTGGATGGCCGCACCGGGGAGCTGTTTTTT. Encoded protein: CASLDGRTGELFF. The chain combines TRBV5-6 with TRBJ2-2; D remains ambiguous. Germline-derived CDR1 and CDR2 are SGHDT and YYEEEE. The length of the CDR3 is 13 residues. Trimming left V 7 bases short and J 4 bases short, with 11 bases between.

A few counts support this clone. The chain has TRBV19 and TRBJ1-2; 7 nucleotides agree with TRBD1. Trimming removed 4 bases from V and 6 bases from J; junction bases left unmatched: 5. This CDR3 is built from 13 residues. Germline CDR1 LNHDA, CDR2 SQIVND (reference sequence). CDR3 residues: CASSRGQKNGYTF. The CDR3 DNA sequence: TGTGCCAGTAGTAGGGGACAGAAGAATGGCTACACCTTC.

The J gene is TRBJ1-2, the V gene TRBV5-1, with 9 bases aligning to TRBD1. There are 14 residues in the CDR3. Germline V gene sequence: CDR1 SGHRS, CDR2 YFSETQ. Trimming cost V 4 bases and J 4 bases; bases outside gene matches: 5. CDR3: CASSPTGGGYGYTF. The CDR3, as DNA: TGCGCCAGCAGCCCCACAGGGGGCGGCTATGGCTACACCTTC.

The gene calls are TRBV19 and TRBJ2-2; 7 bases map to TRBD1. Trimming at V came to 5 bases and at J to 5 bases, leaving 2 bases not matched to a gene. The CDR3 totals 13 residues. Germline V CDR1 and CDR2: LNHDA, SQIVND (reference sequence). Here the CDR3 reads CASSPTGTGELFF. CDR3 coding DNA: TGTGCCAGTAGTCCGACAGGGACCGGGGAGCTGTTTTTT.

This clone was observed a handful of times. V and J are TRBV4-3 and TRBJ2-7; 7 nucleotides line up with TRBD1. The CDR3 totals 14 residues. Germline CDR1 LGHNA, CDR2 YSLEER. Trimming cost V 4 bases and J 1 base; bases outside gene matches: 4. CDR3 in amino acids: CASSRKTGSYEQYF. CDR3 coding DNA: TGCGCCAGCAGCCGCAAGACAGGGTCCTACGAGCAGTACTTC.

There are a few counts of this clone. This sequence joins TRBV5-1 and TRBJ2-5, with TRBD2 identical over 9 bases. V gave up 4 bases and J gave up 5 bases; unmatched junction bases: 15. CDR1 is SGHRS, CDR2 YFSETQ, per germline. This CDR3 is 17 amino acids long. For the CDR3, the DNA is TGCGCCAGCAGCGTCGAACTAGCGGGCGCAGGGTGGGAGACCCAGTACTTC. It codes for CASSVELAGAGWETQYF.

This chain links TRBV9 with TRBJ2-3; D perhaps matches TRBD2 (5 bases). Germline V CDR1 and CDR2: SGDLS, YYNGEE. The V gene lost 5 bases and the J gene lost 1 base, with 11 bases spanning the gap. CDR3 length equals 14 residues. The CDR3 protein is CASSLEGGTDTQYF. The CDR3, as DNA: TGTGCCAGCAGTCTCGAGGGTGGCACAGATACGCAGTATTTT.

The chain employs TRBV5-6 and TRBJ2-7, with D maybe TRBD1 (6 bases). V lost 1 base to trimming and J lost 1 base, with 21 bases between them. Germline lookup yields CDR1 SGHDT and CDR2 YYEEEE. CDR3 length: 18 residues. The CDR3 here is CASSLSLGAIEFSYEQYF. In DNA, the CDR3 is TGTGCCAGCAGCTTGTCTCTGGGGGCGATCGAGTTTTCCTACGAGCAGTACTTC.

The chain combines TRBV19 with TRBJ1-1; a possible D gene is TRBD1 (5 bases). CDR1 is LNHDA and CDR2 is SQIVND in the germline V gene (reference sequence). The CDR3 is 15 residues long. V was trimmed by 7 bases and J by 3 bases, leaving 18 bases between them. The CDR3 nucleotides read TGTGCCAGTACCCCGGGTAAAGGGGCGTACACTGAAGCTTTCTTT. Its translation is CASTPGKGAYTEAFF. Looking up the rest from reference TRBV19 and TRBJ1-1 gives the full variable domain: DGGITQSPKYLFRKEGQNVTLSCEQNLNHDAMYWYRQDPGQGLRLIYYSQIVNDFQKGDIAEGYSVSREKKESFPLTVTSAQKNPTAFYLCASTPGKGAYTEAFFGQGTRLTVV.

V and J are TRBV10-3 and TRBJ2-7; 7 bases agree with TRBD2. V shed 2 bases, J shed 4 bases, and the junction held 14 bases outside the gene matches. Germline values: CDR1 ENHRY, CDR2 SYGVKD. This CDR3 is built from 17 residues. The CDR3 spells CAISERSLGEGKYEQYF. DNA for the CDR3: TGTGCCATCAGTGAGCGCTCGCTCGGGGAGGGGAAGTACGAGCAGTACTTC.

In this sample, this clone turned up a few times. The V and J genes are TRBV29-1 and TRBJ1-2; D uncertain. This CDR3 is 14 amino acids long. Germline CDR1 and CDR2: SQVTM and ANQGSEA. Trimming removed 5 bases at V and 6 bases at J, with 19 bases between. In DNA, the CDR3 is TGCAGCGTTCCTACCAGAACAGAGTCCAATGGCTACACCTTC. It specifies CSVPTRTESNGYTF.

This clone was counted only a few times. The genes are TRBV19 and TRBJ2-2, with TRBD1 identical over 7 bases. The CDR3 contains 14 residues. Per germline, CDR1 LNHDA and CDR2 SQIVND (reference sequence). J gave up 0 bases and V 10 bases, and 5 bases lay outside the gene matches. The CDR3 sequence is CATRDRTNTGELFF. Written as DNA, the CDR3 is TGTGCCACGAGGGACAGAACGAACACCGGGGAGCTGTTTTTT.